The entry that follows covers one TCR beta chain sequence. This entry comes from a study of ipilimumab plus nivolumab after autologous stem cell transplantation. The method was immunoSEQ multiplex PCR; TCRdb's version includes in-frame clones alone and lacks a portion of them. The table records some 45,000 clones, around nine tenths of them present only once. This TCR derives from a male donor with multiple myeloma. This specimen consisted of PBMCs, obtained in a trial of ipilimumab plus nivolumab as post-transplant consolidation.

The CDR3 DNA reads TGCGCCAGCAGCTTGGCGGGAGGGGCAGGGGCTGAGACCCAGTACTTC. Translated, it gives CASSLAGGAGAETQYF. The chain employs TRBV5-1 and TRBJ2-5; 8 nucleotides match TRBD2. The CDR3 spans 16 residues. Losses at the gene ends were 0 bases for V and 5 bases for J; bases not matched to a gene: 9. CDR1 and CDR2 (germline): SGHRS, YFSETQ.